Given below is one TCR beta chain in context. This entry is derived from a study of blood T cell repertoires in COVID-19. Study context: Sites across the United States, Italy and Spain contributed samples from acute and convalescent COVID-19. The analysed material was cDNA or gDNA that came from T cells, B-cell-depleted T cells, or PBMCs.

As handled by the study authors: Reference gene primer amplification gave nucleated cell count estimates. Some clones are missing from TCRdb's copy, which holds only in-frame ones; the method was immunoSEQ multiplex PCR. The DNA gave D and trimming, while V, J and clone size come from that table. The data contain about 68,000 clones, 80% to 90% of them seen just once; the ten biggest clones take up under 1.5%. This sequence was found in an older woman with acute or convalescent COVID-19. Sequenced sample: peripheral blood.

CDR3 nucleotides: TGTGCCAGCAGTAGCCTTGAGTCGATCACTGAAGCTTTCTTT. It specifies CASSSLESITEAFF. V and J are TRBV2 and TRBJ1-1; D gene ambiguous. With 5 bases removed from V and 4 bases from J, the gap between germline ends came to 14 bases. CDR1 and CDR2 (germline): SNHLY, FYNNEI. CDR3 length equals 14 residues.